The 14 T cell receptor beta chains given below trace back to one sample, sequenced in a study of cytomegalovirus exposure and HLA in healthy donors (TCRdb year 2017). Libraries were constructed by the immunoSEQ multiplex PCR assay. The table comes from immuneACCESS by way of TCRdb, which keeps in-frame sequences with V and J called. Part of the clones is missing from these tables; in studies checked, under half for an unresolved V gene and the rest for unknown reasons. For this sample there are under 200,000 clones; 75% to 95% appear just once. The biggest ten clones account for around 3.1% of the sample. Sequencing used PBMCs. These receptors all come from a woman younger than 35 in good health and CMV-seropositive.

The chain uses TRBV6-5 and TRBJ2-1, with D possibly being TRBD2 (5 bases). Trimming shortened V by 3 bases and J by 1 base, and 10 bases separated the two germline ends. The germline V gene encodes CDR1 MNHEY and CDR2 SVGAGI. This CDR3 is built from 15 residues. The CDR3 protein is CASSYEGRSYNEQFF. The CDR3 DNA reads as TGTGCCAGCAGTTATGAGGGAAGGTCCTACAATGAGCAGTTCTTC.

The chain recombines TRBV7-2 with TRBJ2-7; TRBD2 matches at 8 bases. V shed 1 base, J shed 2 bases, and the junction held 4 bases outside the gene matches. Germline lookup yields CDR1 SGHTA and CDR2 FQGNSA. The CDR3 runs 15 residues. In DNA, the CDR3 is TGTGCCAGCAGCTTAGATGGGACTAGAACCTACGAGCAGTACTTC. This translates into CASSLDGTRTYEQYF.

The chain joins TRBV18 to TRBJ1-1; D gene unclear. The length of the CDR3 is 19 residues. Germline V gene lookup returns CDR1 KGHSH and CDR2 LQKENI. V shed 1 base and J shed 2 bases, with 23 bases lying between them. DNA of the CDR3: TGTGCCAGCTCACCACGATCGTTACAGTTGGGCCTTCTAAACACTGAAGCTTTCTTT. The encoded protein is CASSPRSLQLGLLNTEAFF.

The chain couples TRBV19 to TRBJ1-5; 7 positions agree with TRBD1. This CDR3 is 14 amino acids long. V trimming: 3 bases; J trimming: 6 bases; junction bases outside the gene matches: 5. Germline V gives CDR1 LNHDA, CDR2 SQIVND (reference sequence). The DNA for the CDR3 is TGTGCCAGTAGTATGAACAGGGGTTCTCAGCCCCAGCATTTT. Translated: CASSMNRGSQPQHF.

V usage is TRBV18 and J usage is TRBJ2-3, with TRBD2 as a possible D gene (6 bases). CDR1 is KGHSH, CDR2 LQKENI, per germline. V lost 4 bases, J lost 9 bases, and 14 bases lay in between. The CDR3 is 13 amino acids. CDR3 residues: CASSRGDGPTQYF. The CDR3 DNA is TGTGCCAGCTCACGGGGGGACGGGCCAACGCAGTATTTT.

The CDR3 DNA follows: TGCGCCAGCAGCCAAGGAGGGGGGACAGCGCCAGGCAATCAGCCCCAGCATTTT. The encoded protein is CASSQGGGTAPGNQPQHF. The chain links TRBV4-1 to TRBJ1-5; TRBD1 agrees at 7 bases. V was pared by 1 base and J by 2 bases, with 11 bases of the junction left unmatched. The germline V gene encodes CDR1 MGHRA and CDR2 YSYEKL. The CDR3 contains 18 residues.

The genes are TRBV4-3 and TRBJ1-4; 10 bases fit TRBD1. Germline V gene lookup returns CDR1 LGHNA and CDR2 YSLEER. J was trimmed by 6 bases and V by 4 bases; bases with no gene match: 11. CDR3 length: 17 amino acids. In nucleotides, the CDR3 is TGCGCCAGCAGCCCCACCGGGACAGGGGTTAGTCATGAAAAACTGTTTTTT. It translates to CASSPTGTGVSHEKLFF.

The chain couples TRBV18 to TRBJ1-1; D is perhaps TRBD1 (6 bases). This CDR3 contains 15 residues. Between the trimmed V and J ends, which lost 2 bases and 5 bases, there was a span of 15 bases. Germline CDR1 is KGHSH and CDR2 is LQKENI. The CDR3: CASSPVSGGRTEAFF. CDR3 DNA: TGTGCCAGCTCACCAGTCAGCGGGGGGCGAACTGAAGCTTTCTTT.

V is TRBV9 and J is TRBJ2-2; 9 bases are shared with TRBD2. V was clipped by 4 bases and J by 4 bases; unmatched bases: 11. Germline V gene lookup returns CDR1 SGDLS and CDR2 YYNGEE. The CDR3 is 17 residues long. As DNA, the CDR3 is TGTGCCAGCAGCTTCAACCGGGGACTAGCAGGCACCGGGGAGCTGTTTTTT. Translated, it gives CASSFNRGLAGTGELFF.

The rearrangement joins TRBV11-2 to TRBJ1-1, with D maybe TRBD1 (6 bases). There are 19 residues in the CDR3. Germline V gene sequence: CDR1 SGHAT, CDR2 FQNNGV. V lost 5 bases, J lost 7 bases, and 32 bases lay in between. The CDR3 reads CASSTQGGGQGSWGGEAFF. The DNA of the CDR3 is TGTGCCAGCAGCACCCAAGGGGGTGGGCAGGGGAGTTGGGGCGGTGAAGCTTTCTTT.

The chain uses TRBV11-2 and TRBJ2-3; perhaps TRBD2 as D (5 bases). Per germline, CDR1 SGHAT and CDR2 FQNNGV. V was clipped by 8 bases and J by 6 bases, with 12 bases between them. The CDR3 sequence is 12 residues long. The CDR3 loop reads CASRGPLDTQYF. DNA for the CDR3: TGTGCCAGCCGCGGGCCGCTGGATACGCAGTATTTT. Full variable domain (rest looked up from reference TRBV11-2 and TRBJ2-3): EAGVAQSPRYKIIEKRQSVAFWCNPISGHATLYWYQQILGQGPKLLIQFQNNGVVDDSQLPKDRFSAERLKGVDSTLKIQPAKLEDSAVYLCASRGPLDTQYFGPGTRLTVL.

This chain uses TRBV27 with TRBJ1-2; tentative D call: TRBD1 (5 bases). Germline values: CDR1 MNHEY, CDR2 SMNVEV (reference sequence). Trimming removed 0 bases at V and 6 bases at J, with 8 bases between. The CDR3 is 13 residues long. CDR3 sequence: CASSLSPGNGYTF. The CDR3 DNA follows: TGTGCCAGCAGTTTATCCCCAGGGAATGGCTACACCTTC.

The V and J genes are TRBV9 and TRBJ2-2; 7 positions agree with TRBD1. Germline values: CDR1 SGDLS, CDR2 YYNGEE. This CDR3 is 16 amino acids long. V shed 1 base and J 3 bases; nucleotides not matched to a gene: 6. The CDR3 here is CASSVPDRDDTGELFF. The DNA of the CDR3 is TGTGCCAGCAGCGTACCAGACAGGGATGACACCGGGGAGCTGTTTTTT.

This clone was counted once. The V call is TRBV9, the J call TRBJ2-2; the D is unclear. The V end was cut by 0 bases, the J end by 1 base, with 7 bases between. Germline lookup yields CDR1 SGDLS and CDR2 YYNGEE. This CDR3 is 15 amino acids long. CDR3 in DNA: TGTGCCAGCAGCGTAGCTGGGCTGAACACCGGGGAGCTGTTTTTT. Its translation is CASSVAGLNTGELFF. The complete variable domain, with remaining parts taken from reference TRBV9 and TRBJ2-2, reads DSGVTQTPKHLITATGQRVTLRCSPRSGDLSVYWYQQSLDQGLQFLIQYYNGEERAKGNILERFSAQQFPDLHSELNLSSLELGDSALYFCASSVAGLNTGELFFGEGSRLTVL.